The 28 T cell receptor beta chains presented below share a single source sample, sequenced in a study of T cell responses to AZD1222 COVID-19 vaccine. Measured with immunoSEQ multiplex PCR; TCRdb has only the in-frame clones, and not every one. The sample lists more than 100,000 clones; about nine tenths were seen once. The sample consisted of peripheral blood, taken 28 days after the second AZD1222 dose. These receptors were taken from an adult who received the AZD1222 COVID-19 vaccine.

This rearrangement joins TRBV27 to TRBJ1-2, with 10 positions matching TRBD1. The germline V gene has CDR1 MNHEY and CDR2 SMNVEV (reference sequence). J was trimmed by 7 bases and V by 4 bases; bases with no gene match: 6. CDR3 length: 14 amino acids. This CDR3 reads CASSSSTGGSGYTF. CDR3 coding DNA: TGTGCCAGCAGTTCATCGACAGGGGGCTCTGGCTACACCTTC.

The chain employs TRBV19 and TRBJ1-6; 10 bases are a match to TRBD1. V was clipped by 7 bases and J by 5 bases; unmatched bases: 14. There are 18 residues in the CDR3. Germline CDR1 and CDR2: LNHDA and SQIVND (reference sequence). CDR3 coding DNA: TGTGCCAGTACCGCCGGGACAGGGGATATTTACAATAATTCACCCCTCCACTTT. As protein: CASTAGTGDIYNNSPLHF.

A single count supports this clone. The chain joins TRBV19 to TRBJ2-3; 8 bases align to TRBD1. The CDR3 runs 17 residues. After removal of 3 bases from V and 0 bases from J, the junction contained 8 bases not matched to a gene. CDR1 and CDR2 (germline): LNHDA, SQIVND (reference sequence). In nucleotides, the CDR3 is TGTGCCAGTAGTATTAGTTCCAGGGGGCCTAGCACAGATACGCAGTATTTT. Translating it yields CASSISSRGPSTDTQYF. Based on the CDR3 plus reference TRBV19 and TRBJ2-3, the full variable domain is DGGITQSPKYLFRKEGQNVTLSCEQNLNHDAMYWYRQDPGQGLRLIYYSQIVNDFQKGDIAEGYSVSREKKESFPLTVTSAQKNPTAFYLCASSISSRGPSTDTQYFGPGTRLTVL.

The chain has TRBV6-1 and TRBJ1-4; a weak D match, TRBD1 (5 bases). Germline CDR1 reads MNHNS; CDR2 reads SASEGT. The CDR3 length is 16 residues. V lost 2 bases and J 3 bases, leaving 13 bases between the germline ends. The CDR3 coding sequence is TGTGCCAGCAGTGAATATCGGGGCAGCCCTAATGAAAAACTGTTTTTT. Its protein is CASSEYRGSPNEKLFF.

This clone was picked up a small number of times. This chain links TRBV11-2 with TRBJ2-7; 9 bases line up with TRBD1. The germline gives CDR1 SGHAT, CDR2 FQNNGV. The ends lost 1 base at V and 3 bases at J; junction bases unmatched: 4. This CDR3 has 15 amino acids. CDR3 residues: CASSLAPGQGYEQYF. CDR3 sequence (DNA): TGTGCCAGCAGCTTAGCCCCGGGACAGGGCTACGAGCAGTACTTC.

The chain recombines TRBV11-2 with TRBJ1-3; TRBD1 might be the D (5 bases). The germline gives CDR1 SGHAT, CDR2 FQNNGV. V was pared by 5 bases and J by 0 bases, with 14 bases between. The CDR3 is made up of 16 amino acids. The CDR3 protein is CASSGSGGSSGNTIYF. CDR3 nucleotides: TGTGCCAGCAGCGGTAGCGGGGGGTCCTCTGGAAACACCATATATTTT.

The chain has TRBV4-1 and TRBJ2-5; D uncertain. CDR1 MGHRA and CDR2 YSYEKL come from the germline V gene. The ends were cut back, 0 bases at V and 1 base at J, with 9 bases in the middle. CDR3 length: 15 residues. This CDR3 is CASSQDSGPQETQYF. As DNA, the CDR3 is TGCGCCAGCAGCCAAGATTCCGGGCCCCAAGAGACCCAGTACTTC.

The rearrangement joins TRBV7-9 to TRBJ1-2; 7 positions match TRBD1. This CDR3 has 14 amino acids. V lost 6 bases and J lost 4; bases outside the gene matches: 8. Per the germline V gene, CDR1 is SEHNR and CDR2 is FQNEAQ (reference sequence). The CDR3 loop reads CASSPPDRAYGYTF. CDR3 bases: TGTGCCAGCAGTCCTCCCGACAGGGCCTATGGCTACACCTTC. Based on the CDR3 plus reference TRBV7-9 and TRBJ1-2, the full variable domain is DTGVSQNPRHKITKRGQNVTFRCDPISEHNRLYWYRQTLGQGPEFLTYFQNEAQLEKSRLLSDRFSAERPKGSFSTLEIQRTEQGDSAMYLCASSPPDRAYGYTFGSGTRLTVV.

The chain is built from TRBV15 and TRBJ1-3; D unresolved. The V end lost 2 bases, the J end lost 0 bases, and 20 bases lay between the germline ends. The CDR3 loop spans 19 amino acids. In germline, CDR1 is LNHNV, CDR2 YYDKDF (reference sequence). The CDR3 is CATSRTRNPGRSSGNTIYF. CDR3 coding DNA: TGTGCCACCAGCAGAACCAGGAATCCGGGCAGAAGCTCTGGAAACACCATATATTTT.

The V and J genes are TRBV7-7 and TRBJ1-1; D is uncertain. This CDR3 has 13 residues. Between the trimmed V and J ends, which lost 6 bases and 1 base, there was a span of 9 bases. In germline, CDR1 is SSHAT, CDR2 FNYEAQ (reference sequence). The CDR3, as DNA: TGTGCCAGCAGTCAAGACCCGAACACTGAAGCTTTCTTT. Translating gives CASSQDPNTEAFF.

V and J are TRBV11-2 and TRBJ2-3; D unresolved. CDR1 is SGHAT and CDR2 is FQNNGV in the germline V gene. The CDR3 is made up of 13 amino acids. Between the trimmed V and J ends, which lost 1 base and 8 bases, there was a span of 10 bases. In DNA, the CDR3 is TGTGCCAGCAGCTTAGCGGCGAAGGGTACGCAGTATTTT. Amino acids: CASSLAAKGTQYF.

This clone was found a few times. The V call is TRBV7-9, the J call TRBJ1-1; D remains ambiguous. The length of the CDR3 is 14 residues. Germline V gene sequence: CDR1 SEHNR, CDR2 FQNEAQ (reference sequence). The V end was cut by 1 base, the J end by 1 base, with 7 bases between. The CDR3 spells CASSLGPRNTEAFF. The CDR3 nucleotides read TGTGCCAGCAGCTTAGGGCCGAGGAACACTGAAGCTTTCTTT.

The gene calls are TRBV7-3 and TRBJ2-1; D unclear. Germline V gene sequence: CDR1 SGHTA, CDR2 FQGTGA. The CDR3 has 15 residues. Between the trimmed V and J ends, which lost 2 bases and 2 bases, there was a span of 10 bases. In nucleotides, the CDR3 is TGTGCCAGCAGCTTACACAGAACTACCTACAATGAGCAGTTCTTC. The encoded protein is CASSLHRTTYNEQFF.

The CDR3 loop is CASSPMGQGGRYGTEAFF. In DNA form, the CDR3 reads TGTGCCAGCAGCCCCATGGGACAGGGAGGTAGGTACGGCACTGAAGCTTTCTTT. J is TRBJ1-1 and V is TRBV9; 9 positions match TRBD1. The CDR3 is 18 amino acids. Germline V CDR1 and CDR2: SGDLS, YYNGEE. Losses at the gene ends were 4 bases for V and 4 bases for J; bases not matched to a gene: 17.

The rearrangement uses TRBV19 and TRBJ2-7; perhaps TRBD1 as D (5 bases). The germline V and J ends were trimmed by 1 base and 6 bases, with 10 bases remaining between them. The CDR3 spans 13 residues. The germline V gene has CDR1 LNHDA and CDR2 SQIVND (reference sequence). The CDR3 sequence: CASSIGRVSEQYF. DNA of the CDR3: TGTGCCAGTAGTATAGGCAGGGTCTCCGAGCAGTACTTC.

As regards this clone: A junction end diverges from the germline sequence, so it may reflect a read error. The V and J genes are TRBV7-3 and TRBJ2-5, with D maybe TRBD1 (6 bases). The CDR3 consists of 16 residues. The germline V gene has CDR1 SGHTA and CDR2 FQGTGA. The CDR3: CASSVTGSLGLETQYF. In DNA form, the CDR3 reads TGTGCCAGCAGCGTAACAGGGTCATTAGGCTTGGAGACCCAGTACTTC.

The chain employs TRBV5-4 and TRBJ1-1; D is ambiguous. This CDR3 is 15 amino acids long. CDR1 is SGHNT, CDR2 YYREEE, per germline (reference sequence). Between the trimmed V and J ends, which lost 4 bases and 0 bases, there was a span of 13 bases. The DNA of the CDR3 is TGTGCCAGCAGCCCCCCCGGGATCATGAACACTGAAGCTTTCTTT. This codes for CASSPPGIMNTEAFF.

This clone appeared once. The CDR3 reads CASSLVGRLYGYTF. For the CDR3, the DNA is TGCGCCAGCAGCTTGGTGGGACGGCTATATGGCTACACCTTC. The V call is TRBV5-1, the J call TRBJ1-2; TRBD1 is a possible D gene (5 bases). V lost 0 bases and J lost 5, with 11 bases in between. Germline CDR1 reads SGHRS; CDR2 reads YFSETQ. CDR3 length equals 14 residues.

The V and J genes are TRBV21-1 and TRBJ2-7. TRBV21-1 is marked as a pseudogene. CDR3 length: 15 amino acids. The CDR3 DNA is TGTGCCAGCAGCAACCGCGGACGGAGCTCCTACGAGCAGTACTTC. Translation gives CASSNRGRSSYEQYF.

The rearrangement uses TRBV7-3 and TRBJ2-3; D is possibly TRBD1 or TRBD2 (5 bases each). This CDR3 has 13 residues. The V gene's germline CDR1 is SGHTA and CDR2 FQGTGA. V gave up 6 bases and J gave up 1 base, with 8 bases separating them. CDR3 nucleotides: TGTGCCAGCAGGTTGGGGGGCACAGATACGCAGTATTTT. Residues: CASRLGGTDTQYF.

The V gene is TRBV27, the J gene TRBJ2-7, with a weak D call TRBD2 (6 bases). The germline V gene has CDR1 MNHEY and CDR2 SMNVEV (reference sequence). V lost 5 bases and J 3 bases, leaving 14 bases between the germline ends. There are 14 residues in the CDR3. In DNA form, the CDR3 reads TGTGCCAGCAGTCCCAACGGGGGAGTCTACGAGCAGTACTTC. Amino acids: CASSPNGGVYEQYF.

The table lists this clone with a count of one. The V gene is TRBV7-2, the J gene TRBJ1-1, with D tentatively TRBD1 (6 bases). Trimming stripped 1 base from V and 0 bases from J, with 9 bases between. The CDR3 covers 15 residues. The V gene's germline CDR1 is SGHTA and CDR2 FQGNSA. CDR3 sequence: CASSLEGGLNTEAFF. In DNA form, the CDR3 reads TGTGCCAGCAGCTTAGAGGGGGGGTTGAACACTGAAGCTTTCTTT.

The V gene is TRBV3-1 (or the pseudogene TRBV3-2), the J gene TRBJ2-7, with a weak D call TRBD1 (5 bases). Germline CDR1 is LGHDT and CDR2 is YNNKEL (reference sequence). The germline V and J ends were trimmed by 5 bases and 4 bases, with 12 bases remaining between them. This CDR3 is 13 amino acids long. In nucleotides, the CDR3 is TGTGCCAGCAGCTATCAAGGGGTATACGAGCAGTACTTC. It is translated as CASSYQGVYEQYF.

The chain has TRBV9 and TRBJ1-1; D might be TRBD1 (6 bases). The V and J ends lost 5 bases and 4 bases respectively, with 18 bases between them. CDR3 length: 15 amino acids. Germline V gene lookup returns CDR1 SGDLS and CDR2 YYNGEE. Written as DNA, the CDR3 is TGTGCCAGCAGTTTTGGTGTACAGGGCGGCACTGAAGCTTTCTTT. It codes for CASSFGVQGGTEAFF. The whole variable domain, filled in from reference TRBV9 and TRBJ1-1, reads DSGVTQTPKHLITATGQRVTLRCSPRSGDLSVYWYQQSLDQGLQFLIQYYNGEERAKGNILERFSAQQFPDLHSELNLSSLELGDSALYFCASSFGVQGGTEAFFGQGTRLTVV.

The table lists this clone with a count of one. This CDR3 is CASKRQGSYTEAFF. CDR3 nucleotides: TGTGCCAGCAAACGACAGGGTTCGTATACTGAAGCTTTCTTT. J is TRBJ1-1 and V is TRBV5-5; 7 bases are shared with TRBD1. The germline V gene encodes CDR1 SGHKS and CDR2 YYEKEE (reference sequence). V shed 6 bases, J shed 5 bases, and the junction held 10 bases outside the gene matches. This CDR3 contains 14 residues.

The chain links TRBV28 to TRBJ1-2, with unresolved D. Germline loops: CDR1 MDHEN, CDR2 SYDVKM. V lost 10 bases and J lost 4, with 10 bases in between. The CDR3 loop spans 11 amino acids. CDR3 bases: TGTGCCACCGAATCCATCTATGGCTACACCTTC. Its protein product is CATESIYGYTF.

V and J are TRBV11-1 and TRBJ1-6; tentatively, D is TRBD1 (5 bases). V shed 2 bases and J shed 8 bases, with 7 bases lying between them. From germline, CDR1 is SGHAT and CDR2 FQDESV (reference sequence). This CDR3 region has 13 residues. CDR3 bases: TGTGCCAGCAGCTTACAGGGTTATTCACCCCTCCACTTT. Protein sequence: CASSLQGYSPLHF.

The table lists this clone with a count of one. CDR3 nucleotide sequence: TGTGCCAGCAGTTGGGACCTTCCGGGACAGAGCAATCAGCCCCAGCATTTT. Translation: CASSWDLPGQSNQPQHF. The chain links TRBV27 to TRBJ1-5; TRBD1 aligns across 7 bases. V trimming: 4 bases; J trimming: 1 base; junction bases outside the gene matches: 10. Germline V gives CDR1 MNHEY, CDR2 SMNVEV (reference sequence). The CDR3 contains 17 residues.